A selection of T cell receptor beta chains follows, all from one sample in a study of regulatory T cells in long-lasting Graves disease. TCRdb analysed the multiplex PCR reads with MiXCR anew, one entry per CDR3 protein. This sample has some 500,000 distinct CDR3 sequences, with 16% found just once. The same sample was also studied in work on T cells in Graves' hyperthyroidism and ophthalmopathy.

This material consisted of peripheral blood mononuclear cells (PBMCs), taken at new diagnosis, from a patient treated with antithyroid drugs. The receptors come from a woman aged 35-65 years with Graves disease. The CDR3 runs from the conserved cysteine through the conserved F or W. D genes are given only for firm matches. Not every row has a clone size; where given, it reads once, few, many or a size class.

clone size	J gene	D gene	CDR3 length	V gene	CDR3 DNA	CDR3 protein
many	TRBJ1-2	TRBD1	14	TRBV18	TGTGCCAGCCTCGGACAGGTGCGGCAGGATGGCTACACCTTC	CASLGQVRQDGYTF
few	TRBJ1-2	TRBD1	12	TRBV20-1	TGCTGTTCTACACAGGGGGACTATGGCTACACCTTC	CCSTQGDYGYTF
.	TRBJ2-5	TRBD2	16	TRBV6-1	TGTGCCAGCAGTGAACGGTCGGGGGGGCGACAAGAGACCCAGTACTTC	CASSERSGGRQETQYF
many	TRBJ2-5	.	15	TRBV24-1	TGTGCCACCAGTGACTCGCCCCGGGGCCAAGAGACCCAGTACTTC	CATSDSPRGQETQYF
few	TRBJ1-6	.	12	TRBV13	TGTGCCAGCAGCGGAGCTGAATCACCCCTCCACTTT	CASSGAESPLHF
few	TRBJ2-3	.	15	TRBV5-1	TGCGCCAGCAGCTTGGCGGGGGACCACACAGATACGCAGTATTTT	CASSLAGDHTDTQYF
many	TRBJ2-5	.	14	TRBV20-1	TGCAGTGCTAGGCAACTAGCCCCCCCAGAGACCCAGTACTTC	CSARQLAPPETQYF
many	TRBJ1-4	.	18	TRBV5-1	TGCGCCAGCAGCCGCGCCACCGGGACGACAGACCTTAATGAAAAACTGTTTTTT	CASSRATGTTDLNEKLFF
many	TRBJ1-1	.	12	TRBV12-3/TRBV12-4	TGTGCCAGCAGCAAAGGTGACACTGAAGCTTTCTTT	CASSKGDTEAFF
many	TRBJ1-2	.	13	TRBV11-2	TGTGCCAGCAGCTTAGGCAGGGGTGGCGGCTACACCTTC	CASSLGRGGGYTF
many	TRBJ2-3	.	11	TRBV2	TGTGCCAGCAGTGAATTAGATACGCAGTATTTT	CASSELDTQYF
many	TRBJ2-5	.	15	TRBV18	TGTGCCAGCTCACCCGCCGACAGTAAAAAGGAGACCCAGTACTTC	CASSPADSKKETQYF
few	TRBJ2-1	.	17	TRBV18	TGTGCCAGCTCGCCGAGGGGCTCTTCCCCCTCCTACAATGAGCAGTTCTTC	CASSPRGSSPSYNEQFF
many	TRBJ1-1	.	16	TRBV6-1	TGTGCCAGCAGTGAACCGTGGGCAGGGACATACACTGAAGCTTTCTTT	CASSEPWAGTYTEAFF
few	TRBJ1-1	.	15	TRBV5-4	TGTGCCAGCAGCCAACCGGACGGGCGGACCACTGAAGCTTTCTTT	CASSQPDGRTTEAFF
.	TRBJ2-1	TRBD2	16	TRBV19	TGTGCCAGTAGTATAGATCTTAGCGGGGGGTACAATGAGCAGTTCTTC	CASSIDLSGGYNEQFF
many	TRBJ2-5	.	15	TRBV6-2/TRBV6-3	TGTGCCAGCACCGCCTTGATGTCCCGCCAAGAGACCCAGTACTTC	CASTALMSRQETQYF
many	TRBJ2-2	.	14	TRBV6-5	TGTGCCAGCAGTTACAGGGGAAACACCGGGGAGCTGTTTTTT	CASSYRGNTGELFF
many	TRBJ2-7	.	14	TRBV3-1	TGTGCCAGCAGCCCCCGGGACCCCTTCTACGAGCAGTACTTC	CASSPRDPFYEQYF